This is a list of T cell receptor beta chains from one sample in a study of CD8 T cells in ankylosing spondylitis. TCRdb processed the 5' RACE reads anew with MiXCR; each CDR3 protein has one entry. The data contain 250,000 to 350,000 distinct CDR3 sequences, around 21% of them singletons. Sequencing was performed on blood, either unsorted or a sorted T cell fraction (not recorded which). Receptors were obtained from a female donor with ankylosing spondylitis or in good health (not recorded which). CDR3s include the opening cysteine and the closing phenylalanine or tryptophan. The D gene is left open where the match is weak. Not every row has a clone size; where given, it reads once, few, many or a size class.

J gene: TRBJ1-5
clone size: -
CDR3 length: 15
D gene: -
V gene: TRBV20-1
CDR3 protein: CSASPTVLGNQPQHF
CDR3 DNA: TGCAGTGCTAGCCCGACAGTCCTAGGAAATCAGCCCCAGCATTTT

J gene: TRBJ1-2
clone size: -
CDR3 length: 13
D gene: -
V gene: TRBV20-1
CDR3 protein: CSARGLANYGYTF
CDR3 DNA: TGCAGTGCTCGAGGATTGGCTAACTATGGCTACACCTTC

J gene: TRBJ2-7
clone size: few
CDR3 length: 14
D gene: TRBD2
V gene: TRBV13
CDR3 protein: CASSSGTSLSEQYF
CDR3 DNA: TGTGCCAGCAGCTCCGGGACTAGCCTTAGCGAGCAGTACTTC

J gene: TRBJ2-1
clone size: many
CDR3 length: 14
D gene: TRBD2
V gene: TRBV20-1
CDR3 protein: CSARASGGVGEQFF
CDR3 DNA: TGCAGTGCTAGAGCTAGCGGGGGGGTAGGGGAGCAGTTCTTC

J gene: TRBJ2-3
clone size: few
CDR3 length: 14
D gene: -
V gene: TRBV7-2
CDR3 protein: CASSLARNTDTQYF
CDR3 DNA: TGTGCCAGCAGCTTAGCAAGAAACACAGATACGCAGTATTTT

J gene: TRBJ2-3
clone size: few
CDR3 length: 12
D gene: -
V gene: TRBV20-1
CDR3 protein: CSARTRPDTQYF
CDR3 DNA: TGCAGTGCTAGAACCCGCCCAGATACGCAGTATTTT

J gene: TRBJ2-3
clone size: few
CDR3 length: 14
D gene: TRBD2
V gene: TRBV15
CDR3 protein: CATSRLAGADTQYF
CDR3 DNA: TGTGCCACCAGCAGATTAGCGGGAGCAGATACGCAGTATTTT

J gene: TRBJ1-2
clone size: few
CDR3 length: 14
D gene: -
V gene: TRBV5-1
CDR3 protein: CASSLVSGDYGYTF
CDR3 DNA: TGCGCCAGCAGCTTGGTGTCAGGGGATTATGGCTACACCTTC

J gene: TRBJ2-4
clone size: few
CDR3 length: 16
D gene: -
V gene: TRBV5-8
CDR3 protein: CASSLGYDLAKNIQYF
CDR3 DNA: TGTGCCAGCAGCTTGGGGTATGACCTAGCCAAAAACATTCAGTACTTC

J gene: TRBJ1-2
clone size: -
CDR3 length: 14
D gene: -
V gene: TRBV12-3/TRBV12-4
CDR3 protein: CASSLTGRDYGYTF
CDR3 DNA: TGTGCCAGCAGTTTAACGGGCAGGGACTATGGCTACACCTTC

J gene: TRBJ2-1
clone size: -
CDR3 length: 13
D gene: -
V gene: TRBV7-2
CDR3 protein: CASSGGPNNEQFF
CDR3 DNA: TGTGCCAGCAGCGGCGGGCCAAACAATGAGCAGTTCTTC

J gene: TRBJ2-1
clone size: few
CDR3 length: 13
D gene: -
V gene: TRBV7-2
CDR3 protein: CASSRAPRSEQFF
CDR3 DNA: TGTGCCAGCAGCCGGGCCCCACGGAGTGAGCAGTTCTTC

J gene: TRBJ2-3
clone size: few
CDR3 length: 11
D gene: -
V gene: TRBV6-5
CDR3 protein: CASTSLGTQYF
CDR3 DNA: TGTGCCAGCACTTCCTTGGGTACGCAGTATTTT

J gene: TRBJ1-6
clone size: -
CDR3 length: 13
D gene: -
V gene: TRBV29-1
CDR3 protein: CSVARGPNSPLHF
CDR3 DNA: TGCAGCGTTGCCCGGGGGCCAAATTCACCCCTCCACTTT

J gene: TRBJ1-2
clone size: many
CDR3 length: 14
D gene: -
V gene: TRBV3-1
CDR3 protein: CASSQPGGTDGYTF
CDR3 DNA: TGTGCCAGCAGCCAACCCGGGGGGACCGATGGCTACACCTTC

J gene: TRBJ2-1
clone size: -
CDR3 length: 15
D gene: TRBD2
V gene: TRBV7-2
CDR3 protein: CASSWTSDSYNEQFF
CDR3 DNA: TGTGCCAGCAGCTGGACTAGCGACTCCTACAATGAGCAGTTCTTC

J gene: TRBJ1-5
clone size: few
CDR3 length: 15
D gene: -
V gene: TRBV10-3
CDR3 protein: CAISEYRGTDQPQHF
CDR3 DNA: TGTGCCATCAGTGAGTACCGAGGAACGGATCAGCCCCAGCATTTT

J gene: TRBJ2-1
clone size: few
CDR3 length: 11
D gene: -
V gene: TRBV20-1
CDR3 protein: CSALGYDEQFF
CDR3 DNA: TGCAGTGCTTTGGGATACGATGAGCAGTTCTTC

J gene: TRBJ2-7
clone size: few
CDR3 length: 15
D gene: TRBD1
V gene: TRBV19
CDR3 protein: CASSALTGGSYEQYF
CDR3 DNA: TGTGCCAGTAGTGCCTTGACAGGGGGCTCCTACGAGCAGTACTTC

J gene: TRBJ2-3
clone size: many
CDR3 length: 16
D gene: -
V gene: TRBV5-1
CDR3 protein: CASSISGTASTDTQYF
CDR3 DNA: TGCGCCAGCAGCATCTCCGGGACGGCTAGCACAGATACGCAGTATTTT

J gene: TRBJ1-2
clone size: -
CDR3 length: 21
D gene: -
V gene: TRBV5-1
CDR3 protein: CASSLPGTPGQHSSHAYGYTF
CDR3 DNA: TGCGCCAGCAGCTTACCAGGGACACCAGGACAACATTCAAGCCACGCCTATGGCTACACCTTC

J gene: TRBJ2-4
clone size: -
CDR3 length: 15
D gene: -
V gene: TRBV11-3
CDR3 protein: CASSHRGVAKNIQYF
CDR3 DNA: TGTGCCAGCAGCCATAGGGGGGTAGCCAAAAACATTCAGTACTTC

J gene: TRBJ1-1
clone size: many
CDR3 length: 16
D gene: -
V gene: TRBV7-9
CDR3 protein: CASSLRDLPTDTEAFF
CDR3 DNA: TGTGCCAGCAGCTTACGGGACCTTCCGACAGACACTGAAGCTTTCTTT